Each of the 3 T cell receptor beta chains below was sequenced from the same sample in a study of T-cell reconstitution after alpha-beta-depleted transplantation in children. Unique molecular identifiers were used in preparing the TCRbeta library. TCRdb analysed the PCR reads with MiXCR anew, one entry per CDR3 protein. The table has approximately 89,000 distinct CDR3 sequences, around 16% seen once. The sample here was PBMCs, mostly from graft donor cells, taken 180 days after TCRalphabeta/CD19-depleted stem cell transplant. The origin of the receptors is a male patient aged 2 to 9 who had a stem cell transplant for acute lymphoblastic leukemia, so the T cells may come from the graft donor.

The chain employs TRBV5-1 and TRBJ1-2, with D possibly being TRBD1 (5 bases). CDR1 is SGHRS and CDR2 is YFSETQ in the germline V gene. The CDR3 has 13 amino acids. Between the trimmed V and J ends, which lost 0 bases and 8 bases, there was a span of 11 bases. The CDR3 loop reads CASSLVGARGYTF. The DNA of the CDR3 is TGCGCCAGCAGCTTGGTTGGGGCGCGCGGCTACACCTTC.

This clonotype was detected many times. J is TRBJ2-1 and V is TRBV5-1, with D maybe TRBD2 (5 bases). Germline CDR1 is SGHRS and CDR2 is YFSETQ. CDR3 length: 16 residues. V was cut by 3 bases and J by 6 bases, with 19 bases left in between. DNA for the CDR3: TGCGCCAGCAGCTCCGCCGGGATCATGAGCCGCAATGAGCAGTTCTTC. Protein product: CASSSAGIMSRNEQFF.

The chain links TRBV27 to TRBJ2-2; no firm D call. Trimming pared 4 bases from V and 2 bases from J, leaving 8 bases between. In germline, CDR1 is MNHEY, CDR2 SMNVEV (reference sequence). The CDR3 extends over 14 amino acids. The CDR3 bases are TGTGCCAGCAGTTCCGGGTACAACACCGGGGAGCTGTTTTTT. Its protein is CASSSGYNTGELFF.